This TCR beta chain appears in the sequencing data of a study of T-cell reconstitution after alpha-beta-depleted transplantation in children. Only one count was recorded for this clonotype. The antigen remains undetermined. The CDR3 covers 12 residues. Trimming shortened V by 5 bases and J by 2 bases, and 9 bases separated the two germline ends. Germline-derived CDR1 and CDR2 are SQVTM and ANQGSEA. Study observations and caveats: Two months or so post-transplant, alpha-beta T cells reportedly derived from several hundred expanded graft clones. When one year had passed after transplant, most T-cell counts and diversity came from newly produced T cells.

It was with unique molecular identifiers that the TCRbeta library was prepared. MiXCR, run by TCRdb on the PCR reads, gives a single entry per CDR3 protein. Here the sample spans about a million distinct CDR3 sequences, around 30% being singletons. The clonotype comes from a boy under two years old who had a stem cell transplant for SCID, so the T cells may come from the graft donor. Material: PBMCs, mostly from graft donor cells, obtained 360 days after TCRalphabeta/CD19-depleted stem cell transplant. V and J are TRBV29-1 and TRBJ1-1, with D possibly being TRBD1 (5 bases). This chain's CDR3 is CSVFRANTEAFF. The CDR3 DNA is TGCAGCGTTTTCAGGGCAAACACTGAAGCTTTCTTT.